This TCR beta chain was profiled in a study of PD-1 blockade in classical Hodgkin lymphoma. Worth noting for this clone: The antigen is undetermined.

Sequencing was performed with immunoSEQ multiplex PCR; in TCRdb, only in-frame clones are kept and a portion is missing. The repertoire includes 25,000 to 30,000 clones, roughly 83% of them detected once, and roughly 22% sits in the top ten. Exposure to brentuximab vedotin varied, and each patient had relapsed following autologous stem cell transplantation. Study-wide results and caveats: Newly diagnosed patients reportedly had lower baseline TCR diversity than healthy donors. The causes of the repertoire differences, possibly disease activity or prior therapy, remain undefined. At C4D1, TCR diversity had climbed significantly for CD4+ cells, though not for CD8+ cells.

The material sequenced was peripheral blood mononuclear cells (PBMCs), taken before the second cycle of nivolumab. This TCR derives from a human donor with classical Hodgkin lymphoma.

CDR3 region: CASSFEQGRQPQHF. The CDR3 bases are TGTGCCAGCAGCTTTGAACAGGGTCGTCAGCCCCAGCATTTT. This chain connects TRBV7-8 to TRBJ1-5, with D possibly matching TRBD1 (6 bases). CDR1 SGHVS and CDR2 FQNEAQ come from the germline V gene. Trimming removed 3 bases at V and 6 bases at J, with 12 bases between. The CDR3 is 14 residues long.